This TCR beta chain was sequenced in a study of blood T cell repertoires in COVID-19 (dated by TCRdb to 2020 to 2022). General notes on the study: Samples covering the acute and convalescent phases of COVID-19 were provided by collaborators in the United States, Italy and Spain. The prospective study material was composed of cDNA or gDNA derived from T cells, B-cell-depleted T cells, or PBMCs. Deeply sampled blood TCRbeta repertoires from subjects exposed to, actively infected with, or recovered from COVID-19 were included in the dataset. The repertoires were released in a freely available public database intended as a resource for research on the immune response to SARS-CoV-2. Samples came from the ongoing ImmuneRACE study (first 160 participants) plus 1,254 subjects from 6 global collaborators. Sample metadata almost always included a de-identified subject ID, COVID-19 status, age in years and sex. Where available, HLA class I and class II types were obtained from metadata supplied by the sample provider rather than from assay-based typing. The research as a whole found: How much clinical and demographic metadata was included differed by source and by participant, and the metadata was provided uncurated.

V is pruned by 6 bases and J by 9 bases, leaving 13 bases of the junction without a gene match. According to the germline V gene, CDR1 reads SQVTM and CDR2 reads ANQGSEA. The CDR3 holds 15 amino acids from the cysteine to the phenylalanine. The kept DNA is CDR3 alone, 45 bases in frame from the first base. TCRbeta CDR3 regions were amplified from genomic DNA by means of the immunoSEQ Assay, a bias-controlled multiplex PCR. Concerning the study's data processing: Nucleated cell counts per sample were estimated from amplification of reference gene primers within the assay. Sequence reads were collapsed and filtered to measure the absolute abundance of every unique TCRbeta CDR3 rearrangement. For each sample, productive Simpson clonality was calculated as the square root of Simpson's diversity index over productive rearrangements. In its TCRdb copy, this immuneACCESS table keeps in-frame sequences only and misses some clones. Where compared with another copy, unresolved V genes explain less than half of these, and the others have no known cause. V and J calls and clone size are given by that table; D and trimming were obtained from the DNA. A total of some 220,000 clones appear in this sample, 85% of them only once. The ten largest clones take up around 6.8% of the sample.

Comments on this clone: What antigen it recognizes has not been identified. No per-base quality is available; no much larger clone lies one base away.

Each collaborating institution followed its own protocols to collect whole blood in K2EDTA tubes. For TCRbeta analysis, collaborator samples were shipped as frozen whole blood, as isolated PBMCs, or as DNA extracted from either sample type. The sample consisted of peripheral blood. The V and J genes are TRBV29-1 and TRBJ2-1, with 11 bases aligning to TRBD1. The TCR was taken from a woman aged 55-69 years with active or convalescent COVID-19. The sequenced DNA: TGCAGCGTGGGAGGACAGGGGGCCGCCGGGGGTGAGCAGTTCTTC. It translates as CSVGGQGAAGGEQFF.